The 10 T cell receptor beta chains below come from one sample, sequenced in a study of blood T cell repertoires in COVID-19. The protocol was immunoSEQ multiplex PCR, while the TCRdb copy is restricted to in-frame clones and leaves out a portion. The sample has 90,000 to 150,000 clones, 80% to 90% seen once; the top ten hold around 0.81%. Sequenced input: peripheral blood. The source of these receptors is a woman aged 45-65 years with active or convalescent COVID-19.

J is TRBJ1-3 and V is TRBV2, with a tentative D call TRBD1 (5 bases). The ends were cut back, 6 bases at V and 0 bases at J, with 6 bases in the middle. Germline V lookup: CDR1 SNHLY, CDR2 FYNNEI. CDR3 length: 13 amino acids. This chain's CDR3 is CASRTASGNTIYF. DNA for the CDR3: TGTGCCAGCAGGACAGCCTCTGGAAACACCATATATTTT.

The chain has TRBV20-1 and TRBJ2-1; weak D call: TRBD2 (6 bases). Trimming left V 3 bases short and J 9 bases short, with 18 bases between. Germline CDR1 reads DFQATT; CDR2 reads SNEGSKA (reference sequence). The CDR3 has 14 residues. This CDR3 is CSASPGPSVSEQFF. CDR3 nucleotide sequence: TGCAGTGCTAGTCCGGGGCCTAGCGTTAGTGAGCAGTTCTTC.

This clone has just one count. The rearrangement links TRBV3-1 (or the pseudogene TRBV3-2) to TRBJ1-2; D is perhaps TRBD1 (6 bases). V lost 1 base to trimming and J lost 6 bases, with 18 bases between them. The CDR3 sequence is 16 residues long. The V gene's germline CDR1 is LGHDT and CDR2 YNNKEL (reference sequence). Written as DNA, the CDR3 is TGTGCCAGCAGCCAAGTACAAGCGGGGGCACTTCATGGCTACACCTTC. It is translated as CASSQVQAGALHGYTF.

The genes are TRBV19 and TRBJ1-5; D is perhaps TRBD1 (5 bases). This CDR3 contains 11 residues. The V gene's germline CDR1 is LNHDA and CDR2 SQIVND (reference sequence). The chain's CDR3 is CASGGSQPQHF. The CDR3 DNA reads TGTGCATCCGGGGGGTCTCAGCCCCAGCATTTT.

CDR3 sequence (DNA): TGTGCCAGCAGTTTCGGCTATGGCTACACCTTC. Translated, it gives CASSFGYGYTF. The rearrangement uses TRBV12-3 or TRBV12-4 and TRBJ1-2; D uncertain. CDR3 size: 11 residues. The V gene lost 3 bases and the J gene lost 4 bases, with 3 bases spanning the gap.

V usage is TRBV27 and J usage is TRBJ2-3; 11 bases match TRBD2. Germline loops: CDR1 MNHEY, CDR2 SMNVEV (reference sequence). The CDR3 is 15 residues long. The V gene end was trimmed by 6 bases and the J gene end by 6 bases; junction bases not matched to a gene: 8. Here the CDR3 reads CASRLAGGPVDTQYF. CDR3 DNA sequence: TGTGCCAGCAGATTAGCGGGAGGGCCGGTGGATACGCAGTATTTT.

This clone was seen a single time. The chain uses TRBV10-3 and TRBJ1-5; D remains unclear. Germline lookup yields CDR1 ENHRY and CDR2 SYGVKD. V gave up 10 bases and J gave up 0 bases, with 13 bases separating them. The CDR3 length is 14 residues. The CDR3 loop is CATGGSYSNQPQHF. The CDR3 DNA is TGTGCCACGGGCGGGAGTTATAGCAATCAGCCCCAGCATTTT.

V is TRBV19 and J is TRBJ2-7, with 10 bases aligning to TRBD1. The CDR3 has 14 amino acids. V shed 3 bases and J 2 bases; nucleotides not matched to a gene: 1. The germline CDR1 and CDR2 sequences are LNHDA and SQIVND (reference sequence). The CDR3 DNA reads as TGTGCCAGTAGTATCGGGACAGGGGCCTACGAGCAGTACTTC. Translation gives CASSIGTGAYEQYF.

This rearrangement joins TRBV7-2 to TRBJ2-3, with D perhaps TRBD2 (7 bases). The CDR3 contains 16 residues. Deletions cut 3 bases from V and 3 bases from J, with 16 bases between. Germline assignment: CDR1 SGHTA and CDR2 FQGNSA. This CDR3 reads CASSFDGGGGTDTQYF. The DNA for the CDR3 is TGTGCCAGCAGCTTCGATGGGGGAGGGGGAACAGATACGCAGTATTTT.

The genes are TRBV6-5 and TRBJ2-3, with TRBD2 matching over 9 bases. The ends lost 2 bases at V and 3 bases at J; junction bases unmatched: 3. CDR3 length: 15 residues. The germline gives CDR1 MNHEY, CDR2 SVGAGI. The CDR3 loop is CASSYGGRGTDTQYF. CDR3 in DNA: TGTGCCAGCAGTTACGGCGGGAGGGGGACAGATACGCAGTATTTT.